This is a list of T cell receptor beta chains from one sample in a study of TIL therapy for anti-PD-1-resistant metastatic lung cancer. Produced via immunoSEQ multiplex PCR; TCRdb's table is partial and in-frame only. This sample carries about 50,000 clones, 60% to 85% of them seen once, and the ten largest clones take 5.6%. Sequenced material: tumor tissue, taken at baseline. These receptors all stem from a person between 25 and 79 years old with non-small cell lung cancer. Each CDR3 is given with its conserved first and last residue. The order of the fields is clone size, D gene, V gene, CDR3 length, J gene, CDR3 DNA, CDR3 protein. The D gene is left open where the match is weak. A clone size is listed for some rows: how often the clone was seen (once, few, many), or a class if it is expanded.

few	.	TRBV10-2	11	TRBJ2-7	TGCGCCAGCAGTGACACCTACGAGCAGTACTTC	CASSDTYEQYF
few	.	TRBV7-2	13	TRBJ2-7	TGTGCCAGCAGGTCACTCCCGACCTACGAGCAGTACTTC	CASRSLPTYEQYF
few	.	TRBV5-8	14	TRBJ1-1	TGTGCCAGCACCAAATCACCCCAGAACACTGAAGCTTTCTTT	CASTKSPQNTEAFF
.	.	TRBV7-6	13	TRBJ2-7	TGTGCCAGCAGCTTAGAGGGGGTTTACGAGCAGTACTTC	CASSLEGVYEQYF
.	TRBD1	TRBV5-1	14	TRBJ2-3	TGCGCCAGCAGGCCTCCCGGGACAGTCTATACGCAGTATTTT	CASRPPGTVYTQYF
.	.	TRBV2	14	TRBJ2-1	TGTGCCAGCACCAGTAGCGGAAACGTCAATGAGCAGTTCTTC	CASTSSGNVNEQFF
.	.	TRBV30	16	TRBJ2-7	TGTGCCTGGAGCCATCTGTGGGAGGCCAGCTCCTACGAGCAGTACTTC	CAWSHLWEASSYEQYF
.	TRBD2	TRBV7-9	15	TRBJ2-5	TGTGCCAGCAGCTCTGGACTAGCCTATCAAGAGACCCAGTACTTC	CASSSGLAYQETQYF
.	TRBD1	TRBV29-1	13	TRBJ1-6	TGCAGCGTTGGACAGGGGGCTAATTCACCCCTCCACTTT	CSVGQGANSPLHF
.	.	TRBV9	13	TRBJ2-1	TGTGCCAGCAGCGTAAGTGAGGGGAATGAGCAGTTCTTC	CASSVSEGNEQFF
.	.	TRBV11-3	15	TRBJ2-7	TGTGCCAGCACGCTTTCTGGGGGGCAGTCTTACGAGCAGTACTTC	CASTLSGGQSYEQYF
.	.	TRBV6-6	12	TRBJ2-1	TGTGCCAGCAAGGACAGCCGCAATGAGCAGTTCTTC	CASKDSRNEQFF
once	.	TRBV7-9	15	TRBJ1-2	TGTGCCAGCAGCTTAGGGGAGGGTAGAGTCTATGGCTACACCTTC	CASSLGEGRVYGYTF
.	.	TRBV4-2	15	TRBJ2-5	TGTGCCAGCAGCCAAGATGCAGGGGCGTGGGAGACCCAGTACTTC	CASSQDAGAWETQYF
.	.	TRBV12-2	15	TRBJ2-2	TGTGCAAGTCGCCTAGCGGGAGACTACACCGGGGAGCTGTTTTTT	CASRLAGDYTGELFF
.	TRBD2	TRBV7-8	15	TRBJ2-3	TGTGCCTCCCACCTCCGGGGGGGGCCGGCAGATACGCAGTATTTT	CASHLRGGPADTQYF